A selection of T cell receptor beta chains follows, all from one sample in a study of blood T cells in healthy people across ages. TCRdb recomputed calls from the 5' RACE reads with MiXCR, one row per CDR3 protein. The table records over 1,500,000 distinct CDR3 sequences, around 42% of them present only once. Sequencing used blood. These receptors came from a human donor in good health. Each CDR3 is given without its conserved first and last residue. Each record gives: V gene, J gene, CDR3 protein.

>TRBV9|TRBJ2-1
ASSATQGEQF
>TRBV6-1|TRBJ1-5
ASSEPRGMDQPQH
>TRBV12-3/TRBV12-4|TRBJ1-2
ASSPRDTFYGYT
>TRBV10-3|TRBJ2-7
AIRTGTPIYEQY
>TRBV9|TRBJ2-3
ASSPMTGGTDTQY
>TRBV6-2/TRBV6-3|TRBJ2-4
ASRDGALNIQY
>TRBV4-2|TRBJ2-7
ASSQAGQGAYEQY
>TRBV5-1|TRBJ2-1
ASSPGRLAGGHNEQF
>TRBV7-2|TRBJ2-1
ASSFQGLAGAYNEQF
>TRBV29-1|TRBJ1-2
STYQQGGGYT
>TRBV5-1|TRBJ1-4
ASSGEGTVGEKLF
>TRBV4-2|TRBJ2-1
ASSPRGPGVNEQF
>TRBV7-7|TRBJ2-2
ASSLASGNTGELF
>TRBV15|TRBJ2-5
ATSRDKGNQETQY